Sequencing of this T cell receptor beta chain was carried out in a study of blood T cell repertoires in COVID-19. Study-level background: COVID-19 samples, acute and convalescent, were from the United States, Italy and Spain. T cells, B-cell-depleted T cells, or PBMCs supplied cDNA or gDNA.

The length of the CDR3 is 14 residues. Germline assignment: CDR1 SGDLS and CDR2 YYNGEE. V lost 4 bases and J lost 5, with 16 bases in between. Only one count was recorded for this clone. The authors' processing: Reference gene primer amplification yielded estimated nucleated cell counts. Sequencing used immunoSEQ multiplex PCR; TCRdb keeps in-frame clones, though not all of them. D and trimming come from the DNA, and the V and J calls and clone size come from that table. The data hold approximately 240,000 clones, with approximately 91% observed a single time. This sequence joins TRBV9 and TRBJ2-7; D might be TRBD2 (6 bases). What was sequenced was peripheral blood. The receptor was isolated from a middle-aged woman who had recovered from COVID-19. CDR3 sequence (DNA): TGTGCCAGCAGCCCCAGCGGGCCAAGGAACGAGCAGTACTTC. This sequence encodes CASSPSGPRNEQYF. Based on the CDR3 plus reference TRBV9 and TRBJ2-7, the full variable domain is DSGVTQTPKHLITATGQRVTLRCSPRSGDLSVYWYQQSLDQGLQFLIQYYNGEERAKGNILERFSAQQFPDLHSELNLSSLELGDSALYFCASSPSGPRNEQYFGPGTRLTVT.